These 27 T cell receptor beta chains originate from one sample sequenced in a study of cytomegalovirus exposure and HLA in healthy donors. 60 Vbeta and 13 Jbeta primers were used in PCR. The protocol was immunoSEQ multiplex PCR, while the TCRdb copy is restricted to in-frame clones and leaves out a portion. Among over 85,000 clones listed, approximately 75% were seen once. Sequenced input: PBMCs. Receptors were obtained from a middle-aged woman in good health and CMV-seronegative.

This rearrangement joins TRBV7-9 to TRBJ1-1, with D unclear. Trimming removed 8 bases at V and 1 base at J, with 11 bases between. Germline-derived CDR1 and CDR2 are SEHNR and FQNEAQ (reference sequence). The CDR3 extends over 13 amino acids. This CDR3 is CASHASGNTEAFF. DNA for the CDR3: TGTGCCAGCCATGCATCAGGGAACACTGAAGCTTTCTTT.

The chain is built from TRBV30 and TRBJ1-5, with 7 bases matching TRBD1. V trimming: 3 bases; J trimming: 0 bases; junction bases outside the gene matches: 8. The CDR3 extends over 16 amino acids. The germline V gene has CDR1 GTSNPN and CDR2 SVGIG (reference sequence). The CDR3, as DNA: TGTGCCTGGAGCAAGAGGACAGGTCTTAGCAATCAGCCCCAGCATTTT. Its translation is CAWSKRTGLSNQPQHF.

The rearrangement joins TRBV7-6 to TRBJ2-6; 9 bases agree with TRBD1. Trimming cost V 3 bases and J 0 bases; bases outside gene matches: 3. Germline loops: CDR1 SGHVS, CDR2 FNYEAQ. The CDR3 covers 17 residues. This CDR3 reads CASSFGTGSSGANVLTF. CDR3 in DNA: TGTGCCAGCAGCTTCGGGACAGGGAGCTCTGGGGCCAACGTCCTGACTTTC.

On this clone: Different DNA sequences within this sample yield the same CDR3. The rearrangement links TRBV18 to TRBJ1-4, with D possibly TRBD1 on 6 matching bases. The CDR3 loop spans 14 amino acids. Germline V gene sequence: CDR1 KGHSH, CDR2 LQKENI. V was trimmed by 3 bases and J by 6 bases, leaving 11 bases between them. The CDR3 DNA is TGTGCCAGCTCACCTGGGACATTTGATGAAAAACTGTTTTTT. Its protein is CASSPGTFDEKLFF. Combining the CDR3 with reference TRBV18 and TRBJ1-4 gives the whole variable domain NAGVMQNPRHLVRRRGQEARLRCSPMKGHSHVYWYRQLPEEGLKFMVYLQKENIIDESGMPKERFSAEFPKEGPSILRIQQVVRGDSAAYFCASSPGTFDEKLFFGSGTQLSVL.

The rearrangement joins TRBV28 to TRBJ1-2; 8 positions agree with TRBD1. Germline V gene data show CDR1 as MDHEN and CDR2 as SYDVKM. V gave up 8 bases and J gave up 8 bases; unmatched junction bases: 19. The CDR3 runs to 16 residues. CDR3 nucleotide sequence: TGTGCCAGCGGGCGGACAGGGACAGGCCGTTTGGGAGGCTACACCTTC. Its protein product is CASGRTGTGRLGGYTF.

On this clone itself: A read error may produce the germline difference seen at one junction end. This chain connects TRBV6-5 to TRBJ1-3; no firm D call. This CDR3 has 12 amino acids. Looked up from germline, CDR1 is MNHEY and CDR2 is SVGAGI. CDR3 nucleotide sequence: TGCGCCAGTCACGGGACTGGAAACACCATATATTTT. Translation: CASHGTGNTIYF.

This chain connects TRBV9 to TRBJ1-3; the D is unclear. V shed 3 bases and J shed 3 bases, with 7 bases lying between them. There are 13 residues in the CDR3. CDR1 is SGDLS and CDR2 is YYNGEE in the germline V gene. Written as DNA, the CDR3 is TGTGCCAGCAGCGGGAGAGATGGAAACACCATATATTTT. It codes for CASSGRDGNTIYF.

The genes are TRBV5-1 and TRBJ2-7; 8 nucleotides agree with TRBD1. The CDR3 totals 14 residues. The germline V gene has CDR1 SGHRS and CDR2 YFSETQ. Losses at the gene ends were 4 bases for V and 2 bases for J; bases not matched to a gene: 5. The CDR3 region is CASSAGQGAYEQYF. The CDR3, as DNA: TGCGCCAGCAGCGCCGGACAGGGAGCCTACGAGCAGTACTTC. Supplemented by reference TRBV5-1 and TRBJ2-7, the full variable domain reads KAGVTQTPRYLIKTRGQQVTLSCSPISGHRSVSWYQQTPGQGLQFLFEYFSETQRNKGNFPGRFSGRQFSNSRSEMNVSTLELGDSALYLCASSAGQGAYEQYFGPGTRLTVT.

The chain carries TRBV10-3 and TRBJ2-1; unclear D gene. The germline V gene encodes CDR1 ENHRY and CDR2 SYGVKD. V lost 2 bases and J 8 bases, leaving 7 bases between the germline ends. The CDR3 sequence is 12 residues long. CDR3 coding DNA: TGTGCCATCAGTGAGCTTCGCGATGAGCAGTTCTTC. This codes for CAISELRDEQFF.

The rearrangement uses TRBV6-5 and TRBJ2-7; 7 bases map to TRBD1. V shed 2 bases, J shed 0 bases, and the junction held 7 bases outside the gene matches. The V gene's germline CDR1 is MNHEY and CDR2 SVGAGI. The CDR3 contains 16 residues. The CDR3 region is CASSYIGQVPSYEQYF. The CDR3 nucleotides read TGTGCCAGCAGTTACATAGGACAGGTCCCCTCCTACGAGCAGTACTTC.

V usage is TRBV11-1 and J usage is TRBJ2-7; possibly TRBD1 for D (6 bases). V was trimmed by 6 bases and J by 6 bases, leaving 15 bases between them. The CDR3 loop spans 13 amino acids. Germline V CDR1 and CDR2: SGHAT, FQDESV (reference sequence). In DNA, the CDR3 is TGTGCCAGCAGTTACACAGGGTTCGGCGAGCAGTACTTC. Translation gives CASSYTGFGEQYF.

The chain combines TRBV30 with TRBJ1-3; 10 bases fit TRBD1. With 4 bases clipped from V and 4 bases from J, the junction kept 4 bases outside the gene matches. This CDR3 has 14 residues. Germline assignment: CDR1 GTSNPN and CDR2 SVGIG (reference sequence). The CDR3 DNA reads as TGTGCCTGGAAGGGGACAGGGGTCGGAAACACCATATATTTT. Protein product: CAWKGTGVGNTIYF. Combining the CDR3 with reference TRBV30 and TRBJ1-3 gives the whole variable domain SQTIHQWPATLVQPVGSPLSLECTVEGTSNPNLYWYRQAAGRGLQLLFYSVGIGQISSEVPQNLSASRPQDRQFILSSKKLLLSDSGFYLCAWKGTGVGNTIYFGEGSWLTVV.

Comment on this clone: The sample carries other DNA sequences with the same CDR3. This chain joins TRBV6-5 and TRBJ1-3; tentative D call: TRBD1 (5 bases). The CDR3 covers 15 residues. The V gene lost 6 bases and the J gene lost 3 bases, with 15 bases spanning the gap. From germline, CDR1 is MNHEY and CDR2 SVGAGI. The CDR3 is CASSSTRTSGNTIYF. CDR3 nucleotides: TGTGCCAGCAGCTCTACCCGGACAAGTGGAAACACCATATATTTT.

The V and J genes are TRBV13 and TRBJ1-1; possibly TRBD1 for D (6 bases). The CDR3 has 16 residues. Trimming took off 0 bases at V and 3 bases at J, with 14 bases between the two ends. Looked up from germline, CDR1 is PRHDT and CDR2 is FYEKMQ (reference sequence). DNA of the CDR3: TGTGCCAGCAGCTTAGGTTTCGGGGGGCGAGACACTGAAGCTTTCTTT. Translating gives CASSLGFGGRDTEAFF.

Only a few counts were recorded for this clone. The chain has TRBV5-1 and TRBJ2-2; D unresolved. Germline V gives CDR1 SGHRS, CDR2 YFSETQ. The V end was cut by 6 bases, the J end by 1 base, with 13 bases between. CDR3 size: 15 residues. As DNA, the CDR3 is TGCGCCAGCAAAGAGGCGTATGGGAACACCGGGGAGCTGTTTTTT. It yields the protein CASKEAYGNTGELFF.

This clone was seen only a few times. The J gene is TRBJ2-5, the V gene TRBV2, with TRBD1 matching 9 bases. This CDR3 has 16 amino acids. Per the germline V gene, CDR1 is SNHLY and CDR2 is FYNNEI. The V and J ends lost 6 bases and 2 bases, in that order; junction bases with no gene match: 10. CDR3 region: CASSLEPGQGQETQYF. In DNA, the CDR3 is TGTGCCAGCAGCTTGGAACCGGGACAGGGACAAGAGACCCAGTACTTC.

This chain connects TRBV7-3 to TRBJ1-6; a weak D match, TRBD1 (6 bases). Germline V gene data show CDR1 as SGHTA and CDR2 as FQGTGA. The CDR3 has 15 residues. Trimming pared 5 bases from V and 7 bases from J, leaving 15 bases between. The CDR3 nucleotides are TGTGCCAGCAGCCCCACAGGACAGCCGAATTCACCCCTCCACTTT. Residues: CASSPTGQPNSPLHF.

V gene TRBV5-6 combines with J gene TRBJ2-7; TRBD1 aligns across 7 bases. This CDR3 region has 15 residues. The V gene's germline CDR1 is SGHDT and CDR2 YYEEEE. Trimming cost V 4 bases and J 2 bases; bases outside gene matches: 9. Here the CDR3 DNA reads TGTGCCAGCAGCCCAAGACAGGGTCGCGCCTACGAGCAGTACTTC. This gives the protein CASSPRQGRAYEQYF.

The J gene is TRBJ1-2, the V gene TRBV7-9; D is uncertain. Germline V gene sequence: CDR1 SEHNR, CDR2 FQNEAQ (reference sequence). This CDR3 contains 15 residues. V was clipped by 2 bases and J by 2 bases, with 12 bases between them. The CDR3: CASSLLTQVNYGYTF. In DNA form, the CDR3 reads TGTGCCAGCAGCTTACTAACGCAGGTGAACTATGGCTACACCTTC.

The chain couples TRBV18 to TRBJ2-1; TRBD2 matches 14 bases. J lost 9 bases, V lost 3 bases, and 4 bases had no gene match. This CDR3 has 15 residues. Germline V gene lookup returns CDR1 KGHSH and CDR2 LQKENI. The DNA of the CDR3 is TGTGCCAGCTCACCGGGACTAGCGGGGGCGGGTGAGCAGTTCTTC. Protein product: CASSPGLAGAGEQFF.

The CDR3 spells CASRTGGLGQPQHF. In nucleotides, the CDR3 is TGTGCCAGCAGGACGGGGGGCCTTGGGCAGCCCCAGCATTTT. V and J are TRBV6-5 and TRBJ1-5; weak D call: TRBD1 (6 bases). CDR3 length: 14 residues. Germline-derived CDR1 and CDR2 are MNHEY and SVGAGI. V shed 6 bases and J shed 7 bases, with 16 bases lying between them.

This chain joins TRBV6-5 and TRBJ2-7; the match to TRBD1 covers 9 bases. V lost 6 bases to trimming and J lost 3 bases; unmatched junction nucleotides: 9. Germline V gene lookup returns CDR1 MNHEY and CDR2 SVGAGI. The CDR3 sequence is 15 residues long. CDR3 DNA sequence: TGTGCCAGCAGGCGAAGAGGGACAGGGTTCTACGAGCAGTACTTC. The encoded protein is CASRRRGTGFYEQYF.

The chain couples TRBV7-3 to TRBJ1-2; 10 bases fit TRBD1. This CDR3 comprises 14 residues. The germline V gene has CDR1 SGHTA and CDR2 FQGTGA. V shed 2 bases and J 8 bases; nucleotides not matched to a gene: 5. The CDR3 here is CASSLYGTGDGYTF. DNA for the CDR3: TGTGCCAGCAGCTTATACGGGACAGGGGACGGCTACACCTTC.

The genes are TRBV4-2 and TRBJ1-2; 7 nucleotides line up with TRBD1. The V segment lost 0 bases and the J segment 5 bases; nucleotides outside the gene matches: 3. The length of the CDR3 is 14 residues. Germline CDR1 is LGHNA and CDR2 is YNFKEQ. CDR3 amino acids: CASSQEGQLYGYTF. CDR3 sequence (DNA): TGTGCCAGCAGCCAAGAGGGACAGTTATATGGCTACACCTTC.

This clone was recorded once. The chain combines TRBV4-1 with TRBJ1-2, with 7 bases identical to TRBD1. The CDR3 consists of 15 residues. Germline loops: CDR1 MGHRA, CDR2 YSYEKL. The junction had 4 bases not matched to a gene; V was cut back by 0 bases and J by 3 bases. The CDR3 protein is CASSQDDREDYGYTF. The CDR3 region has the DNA TGCGCCAGCAGCCAAGATGACAGGGAGGACTATGGCTACACCTTC.

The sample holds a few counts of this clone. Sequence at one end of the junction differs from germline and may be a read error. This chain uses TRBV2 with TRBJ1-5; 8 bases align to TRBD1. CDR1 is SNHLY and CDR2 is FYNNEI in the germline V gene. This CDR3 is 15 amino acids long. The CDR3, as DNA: TGTGCCAGCAATTCGGACAGGGAGGGAAATCAGCCCCAGAATTTT. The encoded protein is CASNSDREGNQPQNF.

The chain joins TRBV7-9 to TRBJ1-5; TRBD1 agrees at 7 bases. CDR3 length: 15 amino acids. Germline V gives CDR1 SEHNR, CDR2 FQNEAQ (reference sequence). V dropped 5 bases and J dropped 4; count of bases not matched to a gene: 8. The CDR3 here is CASSPQGERNQPQHF. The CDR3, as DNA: TGTGCCAGCAGCCCTCAGGGGGAGCGGAATCAGCCCCAGCATTTT.